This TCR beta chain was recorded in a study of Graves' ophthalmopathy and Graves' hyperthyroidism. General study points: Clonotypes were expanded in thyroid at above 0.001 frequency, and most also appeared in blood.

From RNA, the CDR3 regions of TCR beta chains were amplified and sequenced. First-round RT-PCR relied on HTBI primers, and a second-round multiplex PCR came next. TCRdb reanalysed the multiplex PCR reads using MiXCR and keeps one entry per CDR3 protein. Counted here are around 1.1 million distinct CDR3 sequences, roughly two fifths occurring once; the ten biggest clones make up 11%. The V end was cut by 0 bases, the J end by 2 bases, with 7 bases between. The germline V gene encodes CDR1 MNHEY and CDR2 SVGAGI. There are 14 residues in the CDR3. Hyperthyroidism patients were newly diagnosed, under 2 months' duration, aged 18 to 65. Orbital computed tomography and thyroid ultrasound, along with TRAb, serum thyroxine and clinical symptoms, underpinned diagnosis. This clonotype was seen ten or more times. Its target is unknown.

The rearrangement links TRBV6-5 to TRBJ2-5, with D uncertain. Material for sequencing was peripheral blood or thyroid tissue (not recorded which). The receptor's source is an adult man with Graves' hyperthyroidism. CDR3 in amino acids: CASSYSPAQETQYF. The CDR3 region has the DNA TGTGCCAGCAGTTACTCCCCAGCACAAGAGACCCAGTACTTC.